Listed below are T cell receptor beta chains from one sample, sequenced in a study of T cells in narcolepsy. Measured with immunoSEQ multiplex PCR; TCRdb has only the in-frame clones, and not every one. The sample holds 20,000 to 30,000 clones, approximately 60% seen once. What was sequenced was memory (CD45RA-) CD4+ T cells from blood. The receptors originated from a human donor in good health. Each CDR3 is given with its conserved first and last residue. The D gene is left open where the match is weak. Clone size is stated in some rows and not others, as once, few, many or a class when expanded.

v_call	j_call	clone_size	d_call	cdr3_aa	cdr3_nt
TRBV5-6	TRBJ2-1	few	-	CASSLRAGPAYNEQFF	TGTGCCAGCAGCTTGAGGGCGGGGCCCGCCTACAATGAGCAGTTCTTC
TRBV4-2	TRBJ1-3	once	TRBD1	CATGTGGTGNTIYF	TGTGCGACGGGGACAGGGGGAACTGGAAACACCATATATTTT
TRBV4-1	TRBJ1-3	-	-	CASSPRAKWGLSGNTIYF	TGCGCCAGCAGCCCTCGGGCCAAATGGGGACTATCTGGAAACACCATATATTTT
TRBV28	TRBJ1-5	-	TRBD1	CASREQGASNQPQHF	TGTGCCAGCAGGGAACAGGGGGCTAGCAATCAGCCCCAGCATTTT
TRBV6-5	TRBJ1-3	-	-	CASLPRPYGNTIYF	TGTGCCAGCTTGCCTCGGCCGTATGGAAACACCATATATTTT
TRBV7-2	TRBJ2-3	-	TRBD2	CASSQRSGTTTTDTQYF	TGTGCCAGCAGCCAAAGGTCAGGGACTACAACCACAGATACGCAGTATTTT
TRBV5-1	TRBJ2-7	few	-	CASRGGLNEQYF	TGCGCCAGCAGGGGAGGCCTGAACGAGCAGTACTTC
TRBV7-8	TRBJ1-5	-	-	CASSRIWGANQPQHF	TGTGCCAGCAGCCGTATTTGGGGGGCCAATCAGCCCCAGCATTTT
TRBV5-1	TRBJ2-6	once	TRBD2	CASSSTRGGPSGANVLTF	TGCGCCAGCAGCTCCACACGGGGGGGCCCCTCTGGGGCCAACGTCCTGACTTTC
TRBV5-1	TRBJ1-4	-	-	CASSLAGGANEKLFF	TGCGCCAGCAGCTTGGCTGGGGGAGCTAATGAAAAACTGTTTTTT
TRBV9	TRBJ1-2	-	-	CASSVDSSRGYGYTF	TGTGCCAGCAGCGTAGACAGTTCCAGGGGCTATGGCTACACCTTC
TRBV2	TRBJ2-7	medium-sized	-	CASRVRPEKQYF	TGTGCCAGCCGAGTGAGACCGGAAAAGCAGTACTTC
TRBV5-1	TRBJ2-7	-	TRBD2	CASSFVAGQGYEQYF	TGCGCCAGCAGCTTTGTAGCGGGCCAAGGGTACGAGCAGTACTTC
TRBV6-5	TRBJ1-1	-	-	CASSYNLEARAFF	TGTGCCAGCAGTTACAACCTGGAGGCGCGGGCTTTCTTT